Included here is one T cell receptor (beta chain) sequence, with context. The sample belongs to a study of shared clonotypes between healthy human individuals. The CDR3 has 15 residues. Germline V gene data show CDR1 as SGHTA and CDR2 as FQGNSA. Assay: immunoSEQ multiplex PCR; the TCRdb copy retains only in-frame clones and omits some. The repertoire has about 490,000 clones, around 80% of them found once; the top ten carry 10% to 15%. This clonotype was sampled from a middle-aged woman in good health. Some clones in this sample may be carry-over from other donors' samples. The sequencing sample was made of PBMCs. J is TRBJ2-5 and V is TRBV7-2; 8 bases are shared with TRBD2. The DNA end is a closer match to TRBJ2-7, so the J assignment may be wrong. The CDR3 here is CASSLAVAGTYEQYF. In DNA, the CDR3 is TGTGCCAGCAGCTTAGCCGTAGCGGGAACCTACGAGCAGTACTTC.